This is a list of T cell receptor beta chains from one sample in a study of PD-L1 blockade in urothelial cancer. TCRdb's table, derived via immunoSEQ multiplex PCR, lists solely in-frame clones and lacks some. The sample consists of under 70,000 clones, roughly 90% of them appearing once. Source: PBMCs, taken around atezolizumab (anti-PD-L1) treatment. These receptors were taken from a man in his 60s with urothelial cancer. The CDR3 runs from the conserved cysteine through the conserved F or W. Each record gives: J gene, V gene, D gene, CDR3 protein. The D gene is left open where the match is weak.

>TRBJ1-2|TRBV11-3|TRBD1
CASSSTGTGAYYGYTF
>TRBJ1-2|TRBV11-3|-
CASRLWGPRVYGYTF
>TRBJ1-1|TRBV5-5|-
CASSLEGGRGEAFF
>TRBJ1-1|TRBV6-5|-
CASSYSSTTDTEAFF
>TRBJ2-7|TRBV19|TRBD1
CASSIPGQGYEQYF
>TRBJ2-3|TRBV19|-
CASSRVDTQYF
>TRBJ1-2|TRBV29-1|-
CSVAFEVNYGYTF
>TRBJ1-2|TRBV29-1|TRBD1
CSVGDRGLGYTF
>TRBJ2-1|TRBV5-1|TRBD2
CASSSTSGRSLGNEQFF
>TRBJ2-1|TRBV28|-
CASSLGSQGSYNEQFF
>TRBJ2-7|TRBV10-2|-
CASYDAGEQYF
>TRBJ2-2|TRBV2|TRBD2
CASRSGAGSVGELFF
>TRBJ2-1|TRBV6-5|TRBD2
CASSLAGSSYNEQFF
>TRBJ1-6|TRBV12-5|-
CASGSDREINSPLHF
>TRBJ2-1|TRBV15|-
CATSRVWSKVQKYNEQFF
>TRBJ1-2|TRBV7-9|TRBD1
CASSSQSGEQGYGYTF
>TRBJ2-2|TRBV2|-
CASSPDTGELFF
>TRBJ2-3|TRBV11-2|-
CASSLVRVDTQYF
>TRBJ2-7|TRBV7-8|-
CASSWFFTGNYEQYF
>TRBJ2-1|TRBV7-2|-
CASSLARGLHSYNEQFF
>TRBJ1-1|TRBV5-1|-
CASSLYAGLNTEAFF
>TRBJ2-1|TRBV27|TRBD1
CASTPGGVLYNEQFF
>TRBJ2-2|TRBV11-2|-
CASSLPGAGELFF
>TRBJ2-5|TRBV7-3|TRBD2
CASSPIASGAETQYF
>TRBJ2-3|TRBV4-2|-
CASSQGVASDTQYF
>TRBJ2-3|TRBV5-1|TRBD1
CASSVQGAQTDTQYF
>TRBJ2-1|TRBV7-6|TRBD2
CASSLVSTGGGARFNNEQFF
>TRBJ1-5|TRBV30|-
CAWSEGSHQPQHF
>TRBJ2-7|TRBV30|TRBD2
CAWSVPSGYEQYF
>TRBJ1-1|TRBV11-1|-
CASSLSRNTEAFF
>TRBJ1-3|TRBV9|-
CASSDRQIIGGNTIYF
>TRBJ2-7|TRBV19|-
CASTPRSYEQYF
>TRBJ1-5|TRBV27|-
CASSSSGNQPQHF
>TRBJ2-2|TRBV7-9|TRBD2
CASSPWTSGTNTGELFF
>TRBJ2-7|TRBV7-8|-
CASSAAREIVEQYF
>TRBJ1-2|TRBV18|-
CASSRYDSYGYTF
>TRBJ1-2|TRBV29-1|-
CSVENRDNYGYTF
>TRBJ2-5|TRBV28|TRBD2
CASTPFTGLALQETQYF
>TRBJ2-1|TRBV29-1|-
CSVDRGASYNEQFF
>TRBJ2-3|TRBV28|TRBD2
CASSLAGGRDTQYF
>TRBJ2-7|TRBV5-4|TRBD2
CASSLGSSGTYEQYF
>TRBJ2-4|TRBV19|TRBD1
CASSNRDRGFIQYF
>TRBJ1-1|TRBV7-2|-
CASSPRPEAFF
>TRBJ2-2|TRBV7-9|-
CASSLAPGLLNTGELFF
>TRBJ2-1|TRBV7-9|TRBD2
CASSLYGRTSGINEQFF
>TRBJ2-7|TRBV6-5|TRBD1
CASSDRGTYEQYF
>TRBJ2-1|TRBV23-1|TRBD2
CASRTSGGAHEQFF
>TRBJ2-4|TRBV30|TRBD1
CAWGPGGRIWNIQYF
>TRBJ1-1|TRBV6-5|-
CASSYAGATEAFF
>TRBJ1-2|TRBV30|-
CAWSVQYGYTF
>TRBJ2-7|TRBV28|-
CASSGELIAEGYEQYF
>TRBJ1-2|TRBV6-5|-
CASSLIANYGYTF
>TRBJ1-4|TRBV5-4|TRBD1
CASSSGTAKNEKLFF
>TRBJ1-3|TRBV19|TRBD1
CASRSGTEDSGNTIYF
>TRBJ2-2|TRBV25-1|-
CASSEARGRPNTGELFF
>TRBJ2-7|TRBV27|-
CASSLEGAPHEQYF
>TRBJ2-7|TRBV10-3|TRBD1
CAITTRDRASYEQYF